This TCR beta chain was sequenced in a study of metastatic and nonmetastatic thyroid tumors. Study at large: Malignant thyroid and benign thyroid patients provided blood and tumor or nodule tissue whose repertoires were compared.

Thyroid surgery took place with no prior treatment in any patient. Original processing methods: The distant-metastasis classifier for papillary thyroid cancer was built from CDR3 differences across clinicopathological groups. TCRdb called clones again from the PCR reads with MiXCR. These V and J calls rely on TCRdb rather than the paper's analysis. Of thousands of clones listed, roughly 36% are singletons. Germline loops: CDR1 MNHEY, CDR2 SVGAGI. CDR3 length: 10 residues. V lost 4 bases and J 7 bases, leaving 5 bases between the germline ends. This clone has only a few counts. The gene calls are TRBV6-5 and TRBJ2-7; no clear D gene. The sample was tumor tissue. This receptor was obtained from a female donor with papillary thyroid cancer or a benign thyroid nodule (not recorded which). Some clones in this sample may be carry-over from other donors' samples. The CDR3 loop is CASSSGEQYF. CDR3 nucleotide sequence: TGTGCCAGCAGTTCCGGAGAGCAGTACTTC.